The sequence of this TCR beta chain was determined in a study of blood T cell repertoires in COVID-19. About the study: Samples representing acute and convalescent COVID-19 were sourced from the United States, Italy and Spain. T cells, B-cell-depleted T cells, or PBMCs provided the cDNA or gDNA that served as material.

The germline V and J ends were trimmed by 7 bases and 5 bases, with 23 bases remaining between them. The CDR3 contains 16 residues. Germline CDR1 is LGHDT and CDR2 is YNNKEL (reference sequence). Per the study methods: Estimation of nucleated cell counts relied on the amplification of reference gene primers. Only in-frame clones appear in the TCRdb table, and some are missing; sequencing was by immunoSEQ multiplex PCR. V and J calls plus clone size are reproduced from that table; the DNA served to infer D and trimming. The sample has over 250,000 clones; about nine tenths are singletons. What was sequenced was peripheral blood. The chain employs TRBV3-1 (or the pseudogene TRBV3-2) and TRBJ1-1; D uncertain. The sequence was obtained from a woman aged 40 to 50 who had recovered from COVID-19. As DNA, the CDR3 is TGTGCCAGCACCCGTGGGATTCCCCTCCCGGGGACTGAAGCTTTCTTT. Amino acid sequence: CASTRGIPLPGTEAFF.